Described below is a single T cell receptor (beta chain) sequence and its context. This record comes from a study of T cell responses to AZD1222 COVID-19 vaccine. CDR1 and CDR2 from the germline V gene are MGHDK and SYGVNS. The CDR3 is 12 residues long. The V end was cut by 6 bases, the J end by 7 bases, with 13 bases between. Sequencing was performed with immunoSEQ multiplex PCR; in TCRdb, only in-frame clones are kept and a portion is missing. This repertoire shows about 160,000 clones, approximately 90% found once; its top ten account for under 5%. The sample here was peripheral blood, taken on day 0 of AZD1222 vaccination. The chain combines TRBV25-1 with TRBJ2-7; D gene uncertain. The receptor was isolated from an adult in good health. This CDR3 is CASSWTVGEQYF. CDR3 nucleotide sequence: TGTGCCAGCAGCTGGACGGTGGGGGAGCAGTACTTC.